The rows below give T cell receptor beta chains drawn from one sample of a study of T cell changes during pregnancy in multiple sclerosis. Sequencing was performed with immunoSEQ multiplex PCR; in TCRdb, only in-frame clones are kept and a portion is missing. The sample carries about 68,000 clones, about 90% recorded once. The input for sequencing was peripheral blood, taken in the second trimester of pregnancy. All receptors come from a female donor in good health, enrolled as a control in a pregnancy study. Each CDR3 is given with its conserved first and last residue. Fields, in order: D gene, V gene, J gene, clone size, CDR3 DNA, CDR3 protein. The D gene is left open where the match is weak. Only part of the rows carry a size: once, few, many, or a class if the clone is expanded.

>-|TRBV5-1|TRBJ1-2|-
TGCGCCAGCAGCTTGGCTTACCTCCCGGCAGGGAACTATGGCTACACCTTC
CASSLAYLPAGNYGYTF
>TRBD1|TRBV6-5|TRBJ2-7|-
TGTGCCAGCAGTTACCAACAGGGGCCTTACTACGAGCAGTACTTC
CASSYQQGPYYEQYF
>-|TRBV27|TRBJ2-7|-
TGTGCCAGCAGTTTAGAAGAGAGGGGGAACGAGCAGTACTTC
CASSLEERGNEQYF
>-|TRBV5-4|TRBJ2-7|once
TGTGCCAGCAGCTCCGCGAGTAGGAGCTCCTACGAGCAGTACTTC
CASSSASRSSYEQYF
>-|TRBV19|TRBJ2-7|-
TGTGCCAGTAGTATAGTGTGGGGGGACAGTACAGTCTACGAGCAGTACTTC
CASSIVWGDSTVYEQYF
>-|TRBV27|TRBJ1-2|-
TGTGCCAGCAGATCCCTTTCCGCGGGCTCCTATGGCTACACCTTC
CASRSLSAGSYGYTF
>-|TRBV29-1|TRBJ1-1|once
TGCAGCGTTGTGCCAGGTGGTACTGAAGCTTTCTTT
CSVVPGGTEAFF
>TRBD2|TRBV6-6|TRBJ2-1|-
TGTGCCAGCAGTTCCTCAGCGGGAGAGGGAAATGAGCAGTTCTTC
CASSSSAGEGNEQFF
>-|TRBV7-9|TRBJ1-2|few
TGTGCCAGCAGCTTAGCCGACACTTACCTCTATGGCTACACCTTC
CASSLADTYLYGYTF
>TRBD1|TRBV10-2|TRBJ2-2|once
TGCGCCAGCAGTGTCGGGACAGTTAACACCGGGGAGCTGTTTTTT
CASSVGTVNTGELFF
>TRBD2|TRBV28|TRBJ2-5|once
TGTGCCAGCAGTTCCGGACTAGCGGGGGGGGAAGAGACCCAGTACTTC
CASSSGLAGGEETQYF
>TRBD1|TRBV5-6|TRBJ1-2|once
TGTGCCAGCAGCGTACCATGGGACAGACTTAACTATGGCTACACCTTC
CASSVPWDRLNYGYTF
>TRBD2|TRBV6-1|TRBJ2-7|-
TGTGCCAGCAGTGAACGACTAGCGGGGGGAAGAAACTACGAGCAGTACTTC
CASSERLAGGRNYEQYF
>TRBD1|TRBV7-3|TRBJ2-2|-
TGTGCCAGCAGCCCAAAGGGACAGGAGAACACCGGGGAGCTGTTTTTT
CASSPKGQENTGELFF
>-|TRBV29-1|TRBJ2-1|-
TGCAGCGTTGACGCTAGGGGACTCCCCAATGAGCAGTTCTTC
CSVDARGLPNEQFF
>TRBD1|TRBV28|TRBJ2-7|-
TGTGCCAGCAGTTTCCGGGACAGCTCCTACGAGCAGTACTTC
CASSFRDSSYEQYF
>-|TRBV9|TRBJ1-5|once
TGTGCCAGCAGCCCCCGGACGGGAGGTCAGCCCCAGCATTTT
CASSPRTGGQPQHF
>TRBD2|TRBV6-6|TRBJ2-5|-
TGTGCCAGCAGCCAGCGGGGGAGAGAGACCCAGTACTTC
CASSQRGRETQYF
>-|TRBV28|TRBJ1-6|-
TGTGCCAGCAGTTTAACAGGGAATTCACCCCTCCACTTT
CASSLTGNSPLHF
>TRBD1|TRBV27|TRBJ2-2|-
TGTGCCAGCAGAACAGGGGGTGGGTTCAGAACGAACACCGGGGAGCTGTTTTTT
CASRTGGGFRTNTGELFF
>TRBD1|TRBV6-5|TRBJ2-1|-
TGTGCCAGCAGACTCGGAGGTAGGGACAGAGAGCAGTTCTTC
CASRLGGRDREQFF
>TRBD1|TRBV7-9|TRBJ2-5|-
TGTGCCAGCAGCCCCGGGACAGGGGGCGCGGAGACCCAGTACTTC
CASSPGTGGAETQYF
>-|TRBV6-1|TRBJ1-1|-
TGTGCCAGCAGTGAAGACAGGGCGGCGTACACTGAAGCTTTCTTT
CASSEDRAAYTEAFF
>TRBD2|TRBV7-8|TRBJ2-1|-
TGTGCCAGCAGCCTACTAGCGGGAGGGGGTTTAGAGCAGTTCTTC
CASSLLAGGGLEQFF
>-|TRBV29-1|TRBJ1-5|-
TGCAGCTATTCGACAGTGGGCAATCAGCCCCAGCATTTT
CSYSTVGNQPQHF
>-|TRBV21-1|TRBJ2-1|-
TGTGCCAGCAGGAGGGGGCCCTCTTCAAGAGGTGAGCAGTTCTTC
CASRRGPSSRGEQFF
>-|TRBV28|TRBJ2-1|-
TGTGCCAGCAGGGTATCGGGTGGTGAGCAGTTCTTC
CASRVSGGEQFF
>-|TRBV7-2|TRBJ1-2|-
TGTGCCAGCAGCTTAGCGTCTCCTAGGTGGGAGGGAACGAACTATGGCTACACCTTC
CASSLASPRWEGTNYGYTF
>TRBD2|TRBV14|TRBJ2-5|-
TGTGCCAGCAGCCAAGTTTCGCTAGCGGGGGGAGGGACCCAGTACTTC
CASSQVSLAGGGTQYF
>-|TRBV9|TRBJ1-1|few
TGTGCCAGCAGCATGAGACAGGTGAACACTGAAGCTTTCTTT
CASSMRQVNTEAFF
>TRBD1|TRBV9|TRBJ2-1|-
TGTGCCAGCAGCGTAGGACAGGGGAGCTACAATGAGCAGTTCTTC
CASSVGQGSYNEQFF
>-|TRBV28|TRBJ1-1|few
TGTGCCAGCAGTTCCTCCCTAGAGGGTTTCTTT
CASSSSLEGFF
>-|TRBV11-2|TRBJ1-1|once
TGTGCCAGCAGCTCCTGGGGGACAAGGAACACTGAAGCTTTCTTT
CASSSWGTRNTEAFF
>-|TRBV28|TRBJ1-1|once
TGTGCCAGCAGTTACTGGGGGAGGGGGGTAACTGAAGCTTTCTTT
CASSYWGRGVTEAFF
>TRBD2|TRBV6-4|TRBJ2-2|-
TGTGCCAGCAGTGACTCGATGGAGCGGGGGAACACCGGGGAGCTGTTTTTT
CASSDSMERGNTGELFF
>-|TRBV9|TRBJ2-3|-
TGTGCCAGCAGCCAGGTTTGGGGGGCAGATACGCAGTATTTT
CASSQVWGADTQYF
>TRBD1|TRBV2|TRBJ1-1|-
TGTGCCAGCAGTGAACGTGGACAGGGGGCGCTCTCTGAAGCTTTCTTT
CASSERGQGALSEAFF
>-|TRBV19|TRBJ1-1|-
TGTGCCAGTAGTATAGAGCTAGGGACGAGGGGGACTGAAGCTTTCTTT
CASSIELGTRGTEAFF
>-|TRBV6-6|TRBJ1-5|-
TGTGCCAGCAGTTACGTCTCAGGGAACGATCAGCCCCAGCATTTT
CASSYVSGNDQPQHF
>-|TRBV6-1|TRBJ2-5|-
TGTGCCAGCAGTGAACCTACCCAGTACTTC
CASSEPTQYF
>-|TRBV7-2|TRBJ2-7|-
TGTGCCAGCAGCTTCCTTAATGTGGAGCAGTACTTC
CASSFLNVEQYF
>-|TRBV29-1|TRBJ2-7|-
TGCAGCGTTGCCAGAGACACCTACGAGCAGTACTTC
CSVARDTYEQYF
>TRBD1|TRBV7-3|TRBJ2-2|-
TGTGCCAGCAGCGCACCAGGGGGCACGAACACCGGGGAGCTGTTTTTT
CASSAPGGTNTGELFF
>TRBD2|TRBV28|TRBJ2-5|-
TGTGCCAGCAGTTTCCTCCGGACTAGCGGGCGAGAGACCCAGTACTTC
CASSFLRTSGRETQYF
>TRBD2|TRBV15|TRBJ2-3|-
TGTGCCACCAGGACGGGGGGGAGCACAGATACGCAGTATTTT
CATRTGGSTDTQYF
>-|TRBV2|TRBJ2-1|-
TGTGCCAGTCGCGGCGACGGCGAGCAGTTCTTC
CASRGDGEQFF
>-|TRBV6-6|TRBJ2-3|-
TGTGCCAGCAGTTACTCGCAGGGGATTGGGACAGATACGCAGTATTTT
CASSYSQGIGTDTQYF
>-|TRBV6-5|TRBJ1-1|-
TGTGCCAGCAGTTACTCGCTAAGAGGGACTGAAGCTTTCTTT
CASSYSLRGTEAFF
>TRBD2|TRBV7-3|TRBJ2-7|-
TGTGCCAGCAGCGCTGTCGGGAGCGGGAGGGGAAGCGAGCAGTACTTC
CASSAVGSGRGSEQYF
>-|TRBV5-8|TRBJ2-2|once
TGTGCCAGCAGCTGGGACATTTATAACACCGGGGAGCTGTTTTTT
CASSWDIYNTGELFF
>TRBD1|TRBV29-1|TRBJ2-1|-
TGCAGCGTTTCACAGGGGGCTTACAATGAGCAGTTCTTC
CSVSQGAYNEQFF